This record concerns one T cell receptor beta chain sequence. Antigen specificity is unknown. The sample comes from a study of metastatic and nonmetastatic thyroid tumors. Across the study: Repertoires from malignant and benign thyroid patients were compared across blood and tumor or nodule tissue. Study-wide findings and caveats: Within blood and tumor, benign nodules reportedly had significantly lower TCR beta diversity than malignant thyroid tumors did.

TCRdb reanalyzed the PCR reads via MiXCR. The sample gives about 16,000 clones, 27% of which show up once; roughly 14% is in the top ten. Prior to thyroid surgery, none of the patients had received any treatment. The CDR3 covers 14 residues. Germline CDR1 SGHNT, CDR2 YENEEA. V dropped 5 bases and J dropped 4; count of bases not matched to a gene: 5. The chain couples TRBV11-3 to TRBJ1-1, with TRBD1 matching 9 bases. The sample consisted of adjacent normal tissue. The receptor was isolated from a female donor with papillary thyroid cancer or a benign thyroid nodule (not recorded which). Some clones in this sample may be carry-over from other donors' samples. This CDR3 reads CASSVGQGTTEAFF. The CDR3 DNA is TGTGCCAGCAGCGTAGGACAGGGGACCACTGAAGCTTTCTTT.